One sample yielded the 8 T cell receptor beta chains listed below, sequenced in a study of T cells expressing NK-cell markers. TCRdb re-analyzed the 5' RACE reads; it lists each CDR3 protein once, without DNA. The sample holds approximately 380,000 distinct CDR3 sequences. Sequenced input: blood T cells: a sorted CD56 or NKG2C T cell subset, CD4+ or CD8+ T cells, or bulk PBMC T cells (not recorded which). These receptors all come from a man aged 18-70 years in good health.

The V call is TRBV7-2, the J call TRBJ1-2. Germline-derived CDR1 and CDR2 are SGHTA and FQGNSA. CDR3 size: 12 residues. CDR3 region: CASSYRTEGYTF.

This CDR3 reads CASSQRGLGPGEVAKNIQYF. The V call is TRBV27, the J call TRBJ2-4; as DNA is missing, the TRBD1 call by TCRdb cannot be tested. Germline V gene sequence: CDR1 MNHEY, CDR2 SMNVEV (reference sequence). The length of the CDR3 is 20 residues.

The CDR3: CASRGRLAGTNTGELFF. The rearrangement links TRBV5-1 to TRBJ2-2; the TRBD2 assignment by TCRdb is unverifiable without DNA. This CDR3 has 17 amino acids. Germline V gives CDR1 SGHRS, CDR2 YFSETQ.

The chain combines TRBV5-1 with TRBJ2-5; TCRdb reports TRBD1, a call that lacks DNA to check it against. Germline V gene sequence: CDR1 SGHRS, CDR2 YFSETQ. The CDR3 has 16 residues. Here the CDR3 reads CASSYLPTGKGETQYF.

The chain carries TRBV7-9 and TRBJ2-3. This CDR3 has 15 residues. CDR1 SEHNR and CDR2 FQNEAQ come from the germline V gene (reference sequence). The CDR3 here is CASSTITGYGDTQYF.

The chain joins TRBV30 to TRBJ2-7; the D call of TRBD2 rests on TCRdb alone, since no DNA is present to check it. The CDR3 extends over 17 amino acids. The V gene's germline CDR1 is GTSNPN and CDR2 SVGIG (reference sequence). The CDR3 loop reads CAWRPRPPSGGLYEQYF.

V usage is TRBV5-5 and J usage is TRBJ1-4; TCRdb gives TRBD1 as the D gene, but with no DNA this cannot be confirmed. This CDR3 region has 17 residues. The germline V gene encodes CDR1 SGHKS and CDR2 YYEKEE (reference sequence). The CDR3 spells CASSLRTGGTTNEKLFF.

CDR3 region: CASSLSRTADYEQYF. The chain recombines TRBV5-1 with TRBJ2-7; absent DNA, TCRdb's TRBD2 call cannot be checked. In germline, CDR1 is SGHRS, CDR2 YFSETQ. CDR3 length: 15 residues.